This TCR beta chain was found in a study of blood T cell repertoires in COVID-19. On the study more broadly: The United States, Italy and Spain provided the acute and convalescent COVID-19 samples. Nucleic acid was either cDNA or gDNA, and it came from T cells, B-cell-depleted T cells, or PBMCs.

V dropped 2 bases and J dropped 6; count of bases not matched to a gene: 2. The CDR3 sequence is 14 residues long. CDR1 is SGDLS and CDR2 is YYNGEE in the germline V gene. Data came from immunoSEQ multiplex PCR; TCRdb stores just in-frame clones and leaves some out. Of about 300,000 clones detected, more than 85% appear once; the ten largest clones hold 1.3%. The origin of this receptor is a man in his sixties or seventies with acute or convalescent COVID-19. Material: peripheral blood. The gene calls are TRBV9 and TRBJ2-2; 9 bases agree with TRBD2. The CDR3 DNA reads TGTGCCAGCAGCGTGACTAGCGGACCCGGGGAGCTGTTTTTT. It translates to CASSVTSGPGELFF.